The T cell receptor (beta chain) under discussion was sequenced for a study of Ad26.COV2.S vaccination and SARS-CoV-2 variants. Study-level results: Researchers cautioned that TCR breadth and depth analyses may have underestimated total T cell responses.

Notes on this clone: Its antigen remains unidentified.

Trimming pared 0 bases from V and 5 bases from J, leaving 3 bases between. The CDR3 length is 12 residues. Germline V gives CDR1 SGHAT, CDR2 FQNNGV. Using immunoSEQ multiplex PCR, the repertoire was profiled, and TCRdb retains in-frame clones only, with some absent. Of hundreds of thousands of clones listed, roughly 90% were seen once; the top ten hold nearly 1.5%. Treatment in this sample: 15 to 20 received Ad26.COV2.S at low or high dose, single or two shots; five or six received placebo; per-sample allocation not given. The study sampled participants on day 63 after the first vaccine or placebo injection.

The V gene is TRBV11-2, the J gene TRBJ2-3, with D uncertain. The source was peripheral blood, collected in a trial of Ad26.COV2.S vaccine versus placebo. The origin of this receptor is a person aged 18 to 65 who received the Ad26.COV2.S COVID-19 vaccine or a placebo. The CDR3 loop is CASSLDGDTQYF. CDR3 sequence (DNA): TGTGCCAGCAGCTTAGATGGAGATACGCAGTATTTT.